This TCR beta chain was found in a study of T cell responses to AZD1222 COVID-19 vaccine. Study overall: Whether given at about 4 or about 12 weeks, second doses were pooled.

A note on this clone: No antigen is known for it.

The study's findings and limits: Clonal diversity was possibly underestimated, and the donors were mostly white British, with more females.

The CDR3 consists of 14 residues. CDR1 is KGHSH, CDR2 LQKENI, per germline. Between the trimmed V and J ends, which lost 3 bases and 0 bases, there was a span of 8 bases. Sequencing was performed with immunoSEQ multiplex PCR; in TCRdb, only in-frame clones are kept and a portion is missing. The sample records under 150,000 clones, around nine tenths being singletons. V usage is TRBV18 and J usage is TRBJ2-5; unclear D gene. This TCR was sampled from an adult in good health. The material was peripheral blood, obtained on day 0 of AZD1222 vaccination. The CDR3 here is CASSPGQNQETQYF. In DNA, the CDR3 is TGTGCCAGCTCACCGGGCCAGAACCAAGAGACCCAGTACTTC. Full variable domain (outside the CDR3, taken from reference TRBV18 and TRBJ2-5): NAGVMQNPRHLVRRRGQEARLRCSPMKGHSHVYWYRQLPEEGLKFMVYLQKENIIDESGMPKERFSAEFPKEGPSILRIQQVVRGDSAAYFCASSPGQNQETQYFGPGTRLLVL.